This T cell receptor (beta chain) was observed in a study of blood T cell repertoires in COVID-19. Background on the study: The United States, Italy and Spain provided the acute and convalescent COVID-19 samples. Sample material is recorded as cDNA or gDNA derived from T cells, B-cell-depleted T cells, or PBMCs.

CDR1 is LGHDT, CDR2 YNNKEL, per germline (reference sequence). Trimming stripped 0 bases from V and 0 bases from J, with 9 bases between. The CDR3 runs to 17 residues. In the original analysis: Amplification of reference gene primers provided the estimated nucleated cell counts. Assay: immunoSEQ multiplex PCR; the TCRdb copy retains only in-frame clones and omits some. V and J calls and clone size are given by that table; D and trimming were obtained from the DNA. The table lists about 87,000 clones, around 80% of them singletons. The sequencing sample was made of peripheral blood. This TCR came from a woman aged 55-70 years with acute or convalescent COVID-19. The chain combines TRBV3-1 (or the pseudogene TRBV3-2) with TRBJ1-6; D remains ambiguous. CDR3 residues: CASSQDIASSYNSPLHF. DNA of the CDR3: TGTGCCAGCAGCCAAGATATAGCGAGCTCCTATAATTCACCCCTCCACTTT.